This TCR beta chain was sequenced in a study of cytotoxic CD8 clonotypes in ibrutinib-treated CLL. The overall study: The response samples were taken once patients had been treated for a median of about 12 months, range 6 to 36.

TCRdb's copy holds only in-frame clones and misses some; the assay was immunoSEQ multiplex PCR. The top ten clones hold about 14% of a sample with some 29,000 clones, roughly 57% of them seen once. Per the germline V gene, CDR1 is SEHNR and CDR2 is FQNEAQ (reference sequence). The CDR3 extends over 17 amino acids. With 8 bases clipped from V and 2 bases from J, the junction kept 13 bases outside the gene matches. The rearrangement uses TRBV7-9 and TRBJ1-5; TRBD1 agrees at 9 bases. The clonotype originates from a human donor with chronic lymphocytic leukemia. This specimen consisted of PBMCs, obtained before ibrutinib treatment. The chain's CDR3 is CASSRGTGLIGNQPQHF. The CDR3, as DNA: TGTGCCAGCTCTCGCGGGACAGGGTTGATTGGCAATCAGCCCCAGCATTTT. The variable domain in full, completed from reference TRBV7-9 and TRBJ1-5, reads DTGVSQNPRHKITKRGQNVTFRCDPISEHNRLYWYRQTLGQGPEFLTYFQNEAQLEKSRLLSDRFSAERPKGSFSTLEIQRTEQGDSAMYLCASSRGTGLIGNQPQHFGDGTRLSIL.